This T cell receptor (beta chain) was captured in a study of blood T cell repertoires in COVID-19. The method was immunoSEQ multiplex PCR; TCRdb's version includes in-frame clones alone and lacks a portion of them. The table lists approximately 240,000 clones, about 90% of them singletons. With 0 bases clipped from V and 10 bases from J, the junction kept 8 bases outside the gene matches. CDR1 and CDR2 from the germline V gene are PRHDT and FYEKMQ (reference sequence). CDR3 size: 15 residues. The TCR comes from a woman between 25 and 40 years old with acute COVID-19. The V call is TRBV13, the J call TRBJ1-1, with 10 bases aligning to TRBD1. Sequenced sample: PBMCs or T cells enriched from blood (not recorded which). The CDR3 loop is CASSLGRQGAFGAFF. CDR3 bases: TGTGCCAGCAGCTTAGGGAGACAGGGGGCTTTTGGAGCTTTCTTT.